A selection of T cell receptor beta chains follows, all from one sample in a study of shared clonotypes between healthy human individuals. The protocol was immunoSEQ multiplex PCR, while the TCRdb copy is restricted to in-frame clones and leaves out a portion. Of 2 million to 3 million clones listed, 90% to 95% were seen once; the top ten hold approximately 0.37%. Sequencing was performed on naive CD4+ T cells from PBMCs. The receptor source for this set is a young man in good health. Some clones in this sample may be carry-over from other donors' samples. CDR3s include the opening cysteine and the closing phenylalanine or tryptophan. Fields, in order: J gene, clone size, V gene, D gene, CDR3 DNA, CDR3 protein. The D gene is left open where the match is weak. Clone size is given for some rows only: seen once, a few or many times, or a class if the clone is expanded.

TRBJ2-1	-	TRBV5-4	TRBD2	TGTGCCAGCAGCTTGGAGTATGGCGGGAGGGCCAATGAGCAGTTCTTC	CASSLEYGGRANEQFF
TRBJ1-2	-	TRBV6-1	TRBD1	TGTGCCAGCAGTGCACAAAACAGGGGACAGGGCTACACCTTC	CASSAQNRGQGYTF
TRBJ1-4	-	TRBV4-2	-	TGTGCCAGCAGCCAGGGGGCGGTTGAAAAACTGTTTTTT	CASSQGAVEKLFF
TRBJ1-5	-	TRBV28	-	TGTGCCAGCAGTCCCTACATGGGTAGTCAGCCCCAGCATTTT	CASSPYMGSQPQHF
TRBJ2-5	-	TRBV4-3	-	TGCGCCAGCTTGACAGCAACGGACCAAGAGACCCAGTACTTC	CASLTATDQETQYF
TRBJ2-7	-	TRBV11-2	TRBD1	TGTGCCAGCAGCTTATGGGGGACAGAGAACTACGAGCAGTACTTC	CASSLWGTENYEQYF
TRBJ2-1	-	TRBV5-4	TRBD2	TGTGCCAGCAGCTCCCGGACTAGCGGGAAGGGTGAGCAGTTCTTC	CASSSRTSGKGEQFF
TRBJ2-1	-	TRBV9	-	TGTGCCAGCAGCGAGGGAAGGTACAATGAGCAGTTCTTC	CASSEGRYNEQFF
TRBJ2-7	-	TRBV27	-	TGTGCCAGCAGTTTACAAAATCAGGGAACAGGCTTTTTCTACGAGCAGTACTTC	CASSLQNQGTGFFYEQYF
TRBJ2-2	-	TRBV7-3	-	TGTGCCAGCAGCTTAACTACGTCGTCGGGCGGGGAGCTGTTTTTT	CASSLTTSSGGELFF
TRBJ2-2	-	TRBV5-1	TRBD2	TGCGCCAGCAGCTTGAATTTAGCGGGAGTGCCGAGCCTCTTTTTT	CASSLNLAGVPSLFF
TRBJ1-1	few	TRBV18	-	TGTGCCAGCTCACCGAGGGCCTCGAACACTGAAGCTTTCTTT	CASSPRASNTEAFF
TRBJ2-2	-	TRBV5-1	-	TGCGCCAGCAGCTTGACCAGCGGGAACACCGGGGAGCTGTTTTTT	CASSLTSGNTGELFF
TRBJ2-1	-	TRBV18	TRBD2	TGTGCCAGCTCACCGAGACTAGCGGGAGATCGTGAGCAGTTCTTC	CASSPRLAGDREQFF
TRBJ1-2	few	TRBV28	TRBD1	TGTGCCAGCAGACCGGGACAGCACTATGGCTACACCTTC	CASRPGQHYGYTF
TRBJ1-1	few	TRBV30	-	TGTGCCTGGAGATCGTCAGGGTCCACTGAAGCTTTCTTT	CAWRSSGSTEAFF
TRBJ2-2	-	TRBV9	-	TGTGCCAGCAGCGTAAGAGGGGATTCCGGGGAGCTGTTTTTT	CASSVRGDSGELFF
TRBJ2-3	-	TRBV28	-	TGTGCCAGCAGCCAGCGACAGTACGGGCAGTATTTT	CASSQRQYGQYF
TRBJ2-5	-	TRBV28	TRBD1	TGTGCCAGCAGATCTACCGGGACAGGAGAGACCCAGTACTTC	CASRSTGTGETQYF
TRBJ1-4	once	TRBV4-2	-	TGTGCCAGCAGCCAAGTCGGTTCTAATGAAAAACTGTTTTTT	CASSQVGSNEKLFF
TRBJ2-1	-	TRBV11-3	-	TGTGCCAGCAGCTCAGGACAGATTGGGCACAATGAGCAGTTCTTC	CASSSGQIGHNEQFF
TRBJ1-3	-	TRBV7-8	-	TGTGCCAGCAGCCCTATCGCGGGTGTAGGGTATACCATATATTTT	CASSPIAGVGYTIYF
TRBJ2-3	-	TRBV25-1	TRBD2	TGTGCCAGCGAGAACTCCCTAGCGGGTGGGAGGGATACGCAGTATTTT	CASENSLAGGRDTQYF
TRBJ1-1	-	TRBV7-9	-	TGTGCCAGCAGCCAGGACCCCGGTCGAGCTTTCTTT	CASSQDPGRAFF
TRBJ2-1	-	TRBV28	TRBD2	TGTGCCAGCAGCTCCTCCGAGCGGGGAAACAACAATGAGCAGTTCTTC	CASSSSERGNNNEQFF
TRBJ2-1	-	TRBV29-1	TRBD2	TGCAGCGTTGGAAGCGGGGTAAGGGGCAATGAGCAGTTCTTC	CSVGSGVRGNEQFF
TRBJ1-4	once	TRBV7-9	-	TGTGCCAGCAGCGTCACCAGGGGAGCTAATGAAAAACTGTTTTTT	CASSVTRGANEKLFF
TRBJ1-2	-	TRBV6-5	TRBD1	TGTGCCAGCAGTTACGGGACAGCCTCAACCCCCTATGGCTACACCTTC	CASSYGTASTPYGYTF
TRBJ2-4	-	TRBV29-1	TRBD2	TGCAGCGTTGAAGCGGGAGGCGAGCTTAAAAACATTCAGTACTTC	CSVEAGGELKNIQYF
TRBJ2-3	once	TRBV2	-	TGTGCCTCAATCCGGCAGCGAGGCACAGATACGCAGTATTTT	CASIRQRGTDTQYF
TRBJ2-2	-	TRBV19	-	TGTGCCAGTAGTATTCCGCCCCCCGGGGAGCTGTTTTTT	CASSIPPPGELFF
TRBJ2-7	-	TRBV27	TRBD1	TGTGCCAGCAGTTCCCCGGGACAGGGGAGATACGAGCAGTACTTC	CASSSPGQGRYEQYF
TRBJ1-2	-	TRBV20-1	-	TGCAGTGCTAGAGGGTCACGCTACACCTTC	CSARGSRYTF
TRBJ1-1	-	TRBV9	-	TGTGCCAGCAGCGCGGGAGGTACGGCAGCAGAAGCTTTCTTT	CASSAGGTAAEAFF
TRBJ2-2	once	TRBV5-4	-	TGTGCCAGCAGCTTGATTAGTCGGGACACCGGGGAGCTGTTTTTT	CASSLISRDTGELFF
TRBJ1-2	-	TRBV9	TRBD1	TGTGCCAGCAGCGTAGTTGGACAGGGAGGTCCGTATGGCTACACCTTC	CASSVVGQGGPYGYTF
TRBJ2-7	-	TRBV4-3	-	TGCGCCAGCAGCCAGAGGCCAAGCAGTATAGGTTACGAGCAATACTTC	CASSQRPSSIGYEQYF
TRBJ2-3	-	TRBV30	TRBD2	TGTGCCTGGCAGCGGGGAGGCACAGATACGCAGTATTTT	CAWQRGGTDTQYF
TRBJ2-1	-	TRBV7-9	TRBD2	TGTGCCAGCAGCCCGCTACGCGGGAGGCGCAATGAGCAGTTCTTC	CASSPLRGRRNEQFF
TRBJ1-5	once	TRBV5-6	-	TGTGCCAGCAGCTTGGGTCAGAATCAGCCCCAGCATTTT	CASSLGQNQPQHF
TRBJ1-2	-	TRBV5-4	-	TGTGCCAGCAGCTTGAAAGGGGCGTGGGGCTACACCTTC	CASSLKGAWGYTF
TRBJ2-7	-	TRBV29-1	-	TGCAGCGTTGAAGGATCCGGGACCGCCTACGAGCAGTACTTC	CSVEGSGTAYEQYF
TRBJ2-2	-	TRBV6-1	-	TGTGCCAGCAGTGAATTGAGGGAGCTGTTTTTT	CASSELRELFF
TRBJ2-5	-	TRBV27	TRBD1	TGTGCCAGCAGTTTCACAGGGGTGCGGGAGACCCAGTACTTC	CASSFTGVRETQYF
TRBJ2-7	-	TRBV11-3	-	TGTGCCAGCGGACAGCCAAGCTCCTACGAGCAGTACTTC	CASGQPSSYEQYF
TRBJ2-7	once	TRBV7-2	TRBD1	TGTGCCAGCAGCACACGATCAGGGGGCATTTACGAGCAGTACTTC	CASSTRSGGIYEQYF
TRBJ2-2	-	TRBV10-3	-	TGTGCCATCAGTGACCCGGGGGAGCTGTTTTTT	CAISDPGELFF
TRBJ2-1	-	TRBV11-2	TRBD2	TGTGCCAGCAGCTTACATCCCGGACTAGCGGGAGGGCTTGAGCAGTTCTTC	CASSLHPGLAGGLEQFF
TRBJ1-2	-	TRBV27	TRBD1	TGTGCCAGCAGCCGGACAGGGATGTGGGGCTACACCTTC	CASSRTGMWGYTF
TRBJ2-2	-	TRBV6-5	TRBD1	TGTGCCAGCAGTACAGGGGGCTCGAACACCGGGGAGCTGTTTTTT	CASSTGGSNTGELFF
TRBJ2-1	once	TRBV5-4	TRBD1	TGTGCCAGCAGCTTGGTGGACAGGGGTCTTAATGAGCAGTTCTTC	CASSLVDRGLNEQFF
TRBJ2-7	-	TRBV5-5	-	TGTGCCAGCAGCCCAACTGCCGTAGGACGGGTTACCTACGAGCAGTACTTC	CASSPTAVGRVTYEQYF
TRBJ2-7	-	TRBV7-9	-	TGTGCCAGCAGCTTAAAGGACACCAGGGACGAGCAGTACTTC	CASSLKDTRDEQYF
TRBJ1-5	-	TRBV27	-	TGTGCCAGCAGTTTATTGGGGGCAAGCAATCAGCCCCAGCATTTT	CASSLLGASNQPQHF
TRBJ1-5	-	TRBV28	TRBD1	TGTGCCAGCAGTTTCGGGTTGGGACAGGAATATTATCAGCCCCAGCATTTT	CASSFGLGQEYYQPQHF